These T cell receptor beta chains were read from a single sample in a study of blood T cell repertoires in COVID-19. Clones were sequenced by immunoSEQ multiplex PCR, and TCRdb holds only the in-frame ones, with some missing. The data show 50,000 or so clones, about 84% seen once. Sequencing was done on a sample of peripheral blood. All receptors come from a woman aged 80 or older with acute or convalescent COVID-19. Both conserved end residues are trimmed from each CDR3.

v_gene: TRBV5-1
CDR3aa: ASSPQGASGNTIY

v_gene: TRBV29-1
CDR3aa: SAGLAVSGETQY

v_gene: TRBV5-1
CDR3aa: ASSLQASGRYNEQF

v_gene: TRBV15
CDR3aa: ATSRIRDRINEKLF

v_gene: TRBV28
CDR3aa: ASSRGPYEQY

v_gene: TRBV19
CDR3aa: ASSAGADTEAF

v_gene: TRBV6-1
CDR3aa: ASSEVGGMGYGYT

v_gene: TRBV6-6
CDR3aa: ASSYDRENYGYT

v_gene: TRBV7-8
CDR3aa: ASSLDGGTYNEQF

v_gene: TRBV5-1
CDR3aa: ASSLGLAVTGELF

v_gene: TRBV10-2
CDR3aa: ASSDRIGGRAKNIQY

v_gene: TRBV5-1
CDR3aa: ASSLFGTNTGELF

v_gene: TRBV5-1
CDR3aa: ASSQDRVGQETQY

v_gene: TRBV7-9
CDR3aa: ASSLTSLQGGNTIY

v_gene: TRBV28
CDR3aa: ASSRGTLGNQPQH

v_gene: TRBV4-1
CDR3aa: ASSQDWGTGGYSNQPQH

v_gene: TRBV28
CDR3aa: ASRRRGGQETQY

v_gene: TRBV5-1
CDR3aa: ASRQDNEQF

v_gene: TRBV18
CDR3aa: ASSPPDQVFEQY

v_gene: TRBV6-2/TRBV6-3
CDR3aa: ASSYTDYGYT

v_gene: TRBV2
CDR3aa: ASSQDRYNEQF

v_gene: TRBV5-6
CDR3aa: ASSLQSQGEAF

v_gene: TRBV7-6
CDR3aa: ASSLRRGGGYT

v_gene: TRBV5-4
CDR3aa: ASSLAGGTGYSSPLH

v_gene: TRBV4-2
CDR3aa: ASSQDGTGQTYGYT

v_gene: TRBV7-2
CDR3aa: ASSFKFAVYNEQF

v_gene: TRBV15
CDR3aa: ATSLTLGQGNSGYT

v_gene: TRBV5-1
CDR3aa: ASSLLGQGLGEQF

v_gene: TRBV5-4
CDR3aa: ASSKETGGSQF

v_gene: TRBV5-4
CDR3aa: ASSLPRGGYTEAF

v_gene: TRBV5-4
CDR3aa: ASSLEGGEVEAF

v_gene: TRBV3-1/TRBV3-2
CDR3aa: ASSQNSAGEQF

v_gene: TRBV18
CDR3aa: ASSPSVAVRRQY

v_gene: TRBV7-2
CDR3aa: ASSLVTGRSNQPQH

v_gene: TRBV2
CDR3aa: ASASTSNYNEQF

v_gene: TRBV24-1
CDR3aa: ATSDAGLAGGPGDTQY

v_gene: TRBV5-1
CDR3aa: ASSKGGASSTDTQY

v_gene: TRBV4-2
CDR3aa: ASSQAKGAEKLF

v_gene: TRBV11-2
CDR3aa: ASSFNRANEKLF

v_gene: TRBV5-1
CDR3aa: ASSSPGEGGELF

v_gene: TRBV30
CDR3aa: AWSPVGGKARNEQF

v_gene: TRBV11-2
CDR3aa: ASSLLAVNYGYT

v_gene: TRBV12-3/TRBV12-4
CDR3aa: ASIPLYNEQF

v_gene: TRBV5-8
CDR3aa: ASSSGQLSNQPQH

v_gene: TRBV6-5
CDR3aa: ASSYSPGGNEKLF

v_gene: TRBV7-8
CDR3aa: ASSLGDRGYGYT

v_gene: TRBV7-3
CDR3aa: ASSRLAGHAGELF

v_gene: TRBV6-1
CDR3aa: ASSESDNQPQH